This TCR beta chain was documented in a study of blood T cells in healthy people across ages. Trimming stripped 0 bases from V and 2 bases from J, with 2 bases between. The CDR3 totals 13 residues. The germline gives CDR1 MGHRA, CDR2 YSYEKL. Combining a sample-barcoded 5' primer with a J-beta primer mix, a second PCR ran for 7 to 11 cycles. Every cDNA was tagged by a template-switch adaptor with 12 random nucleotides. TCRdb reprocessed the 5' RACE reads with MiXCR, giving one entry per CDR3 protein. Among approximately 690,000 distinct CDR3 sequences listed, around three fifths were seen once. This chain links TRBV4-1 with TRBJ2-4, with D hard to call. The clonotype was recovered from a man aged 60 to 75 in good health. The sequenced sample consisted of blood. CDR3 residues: CASSQDPKNIQYF. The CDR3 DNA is TGCGCCAGCAGCCAAGATCCCAAAAACATTCAGTACTTC.